Listed here are 12 T cell receptor beta chains from one sample, sequenced in a study of cytomegalovirus exposure and HLA in healthy donors. The PCR contained 60 Vbeta and 13 Jbeta primers. The table came from immunoSEQ multiplex PCR; TCRdb's copy has only in-frame clones and leaves some out. This repertoire comprises some 70,000 clones; its ten largest clones make up around 7.5%. Sequences were obtained from PBMCs. These receptors originate from a female donor in good health and CMV-seropositive.

The chain recombines TRBV4-3 with TRBJ1-1; 9 nucleotides agree with TRBD1. Germline V gene sequence: CDR1 LGHNA, CDR2 YSLEER. After removal of 5 bases from V and 4 bases from J, the junction contained 14 bases not matched to a gene. The CDR3 sequence is 17 residues long. The CDR3 DNA sequence: TGCGCCAGCAGCTCGGATATTTACAGGGGGCGAAGCACTGAAGCTTTCTTT. Protein: CASSSDIYRGRSTEAFF.

This clone is deemed medium-sized (0.01 to 0.1%) by its frequency. This rearrangement joins TRBV6-4 to TRBJ2-1; D might be TRBD1 (6 bases). V shed 3 bases and J shed 7 bases, with 13 bases lying between them. Germline V CDR1 and CDR2: MRHNA, SNTAGT. CDR3 length: 14 residues. The CDR3 protein is CASSEGGEGNEQFF. The DNA of the CDR3 is TGTGCCAGCAGTGAAGGGGGTGAGGGGAATGAGCAGTTCTTC.

The chain recombines TRBV6-5 with TRBJ2-1; TRBD1 matches at 7 bases. Germline V gives CDR1 MNHEY, CDR2 SVGAGI. The J segment lost 4 bases and the V segment lost 5 bases, leaving 8 bases of the junction unmatched. The CDR3 is 15 amino acids. In DNA form, the CDR3 reads TGTGCCAGCAGTACATCTGGGACAGCGTACAATGAGCAGTTCTTC. It encodes CASSTSGTAYNEQFF.

The rearrangement uses TRBV4-3 and TRBJ1-1; 8 bases match TRBD1. V lost 4 bases and J lost 1; bases outside the gene matches: 5. The germline V gene encodes CDR1 LGHNA and CDR2 YSLEER. The CDR3 is 15 amino acids. This chain's CDR3 is CASSRTGTGNTEAFF. CDR3 coding DNA: TGCGCCAGCAGCCGAACCGGGACAGGGAACACTGAAGCTTTCTTT.

J is TRBJ1-1 and V is TRBV5-8, with TRBD1 matching 8 bases. This CDR3 region has 15 residues. Germline V gene sequence: CDR1 SGHTS, CDR2 YDEGEE. The V and J ends lost 2 bases and 1 base, in that order; junction bases with no gene match: 4. Here the CDR3 DNA reads TGTGCCAGCAGCTTCACAGGACAGGGGAACACTGAAGCTTTCTTT. Translated, it gives CASSFTGQGNTEAFF.

The genes are TRBV7-3 and TRBJ1-1; TRBD1 might be the D (6 bases). CDR1 and CDR2 from the germline V gene are SGHTA and FQGTGA. The CDR3 sequence is 14 residues long. With 3 bases removed from V and 4 bases from J, the gap between germline ends came to 12 bases. DNA of the CDR3: TGTGCCAGCAGCTTCAGGGGCCCGGGCACTGAAGCTTTCTTT. Its protein is CASSFRGPGTEAFF.

The rearrangement uses TRBV6-5 and TRBJ2-2; TRBD2 aligns across 7 bases. The CDR3 runs 15 residues. V shed 3 bases and J 6 bases; nucleotides not matched to a gene: 7. Per the germline V gene, CDR1 is MNHEY and CDR2 is SVGAGI. CDR3 amino acids: CASSYSRRGSGELFF. The CDR3 DNA is TGTGCCAGCAGTTATTCGAGGCGGGGGTCCGGGGAGCTGTTTTTT.

This chain connects TRBV2 to TRBJ2-5; 8 nucleotides agree with TRBD2. This CDR3 comprises 15 residues. The ends lost 5 bases at V and 5 bases at J; junction bases unmatched: 10. Germline V CDR1 and CDR2: SNHLY, FYNNEI. The CDR3 reads CASSTPGGGRETQYF. The CDR3 coding sequence is TGTGCCAGCAGTACCCCCGGGGGGGGCAGGGAGACCCAGTACTTC.

This sequence joins TRBV29-1 and TRBJ1-3, with 8 bases aligning to TRBD1. Germline lookup yields CDR1 SQVTM and CDR2 ANQGSEA. This CDR3 contains 17 residues. The V and J ends lost 2 bases and 3 bases, in that order; junction bases with no gene match: 12. CDR3 bases: TGCAGCGTTGAAACTTACACCGGGACAGGACTTGGAAACACCATATATTTT. Its translation is CSVETYTGTGLGNTIYF.

V and J are TRBV10-1 and TRBJ1-1, with TRBD1 matching 11 bases. The CDR3 is 13 amino acids. V trimming: 4 bases; J trimming: 9 bases; junction bases outside the gene matches: 4. Germline CDR1 WNHNN, CDR2 SYGVQD (reference sequence). In DNA, the CDR3 is TGCGCCAGCAGTGCTAGGACAGGGGGCAAAGCTTTCTTT. Protein: CASSARTGGKAFF.

The V call is TRBV9, the J call TRBJ1-1; D is unresolved. V was clipped by 3 bases and J by 0 bases, with 12 bases between them. Per germline, CDR1 SGDLS and CDR2 YYNGEE. CDR3 length: 15 residues. The CDR3: CASSASASMNTEAFF. As DNA, the CDR3 is TGTGCCAGCAGCGCTAGTGCGAGTATGAACACTGAAGCTTTCTTT.

The chain couples TRBV9 to TRBJ1-1; perhaps TRBD1 as D (5 bases). Trimming left V 0 bases short and J 11 bases short, with 11 bases between. The germline V gene encodes CDR1 SGDLS and CDR2 YYNGEE. This CDR3 has 12 amino acids. The CDR3 protein is CASSVDGGDAFF. CDR3 nucleotide sequence: TGTGCCAGCAGCGTAGACGGGGGGGACGCTTTCTTT.